This TCR beta chain comes out of a study of beta chain features in type 1 diabetes. Study-wide results and limits: Patients showed naive, central memory and Treg TCRB repertoires that appeared more similar than those of healthy donors. For Type 1 diabetes patients, all four CD4+ subsets carried TCRB CDR3s that were moderately but significantly shorter. Highly expressing activated T cells could be over-counted with a cDNA template. Any PCR bias toward short templates would affect both groups alike.

Investigators reverse transcribed all isolated RNA, so they sequenced expressed TCRB transcripts. Sequenced by immunoSEQ multiplex PCR; TCRdb stores in-frame clones only, minus some. Seen here are about 260,000 clones, 20% observed once, and the top ten hold 0.025% to 0.035%. There are a few counts of this clone. The antigen is undetermined. The germline V gene has CDR1 SGHRS and CDR2 YFSETQ. V was clipped by 4 bases and J by 6 bases, with 14 bases between them. This CDR3 comprises 15 residues. The chain employs TRBV5-1 and TRBJ1-6; D is possibly TRBD1 (5 bases). Sequencing was done on a sample of naive CD4+ T cells from blood. The clonotype comes from a woman aged 40-49 years with type 1 diabetes. CDR3 region: CASSTGGTLNSPLHF. The CDR3 DNA reads as TGCGCCAGCAGCACGGGCGGGACCCTTAATTCACCCCTCCACTTT.